The T cell receptor beta chain described here comes from a study of cytomegalovirus exposure and HLA in healthy donors. In the study overall: Both the approximately 130 validation repertoires and the 666 first-cohort repertoires used the same platform, as reported by a later analysis. Findings and caveats of the study: Testing in vitro showed a few CMV-associated chains specific for CMV antigens.

Separation from the roughly 670-subject first cohort characterized the approximately 120-subject validation cohort, to which the donors belonged. Trimming cost V 5 bases and J 2 bases; bases outside gene matches: 5. The CDR3 loop spans 15 amino acids. Looked up from germline, CDR1 is SEHNR and CDR2 is FQNEAQ (reference sequence). Produced via immunoSEQ multiplex PCR; TCRdb's table is partial and in-frame only. Counted here are roughly 73,000 clones, nearly 95% occurring once; the ten biggest clones make up 1.5% to 1.8%. To note about this clone: Its antigen is as yet unknown.

V is TRBV7-9 and J is TRBJ1-4; 7 bases agree with TRBD1. The sample taken for sequencing was PBMCs. This receptor was obtained from a man aged 18-30 years in good health and CMV-seropositive. The CDR3 DNA reads as TGTGCCAGCAGCCCGACAGGGAGGACTAATGAAAAACTGTTTTTT. It yields the protein CASSPTGRTNEKLFF.